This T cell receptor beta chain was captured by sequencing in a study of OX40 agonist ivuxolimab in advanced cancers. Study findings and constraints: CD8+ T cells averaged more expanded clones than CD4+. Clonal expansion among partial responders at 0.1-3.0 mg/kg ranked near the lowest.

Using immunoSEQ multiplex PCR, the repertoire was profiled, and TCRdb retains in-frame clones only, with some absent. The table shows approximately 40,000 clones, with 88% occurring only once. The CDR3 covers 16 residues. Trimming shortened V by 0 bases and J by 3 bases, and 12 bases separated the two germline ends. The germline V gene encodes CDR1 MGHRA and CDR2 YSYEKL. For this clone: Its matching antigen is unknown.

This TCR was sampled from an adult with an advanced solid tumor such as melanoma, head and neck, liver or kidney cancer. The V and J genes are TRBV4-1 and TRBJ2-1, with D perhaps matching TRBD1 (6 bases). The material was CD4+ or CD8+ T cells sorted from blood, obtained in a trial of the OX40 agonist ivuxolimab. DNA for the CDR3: TGCGCCAGCAGCCAAGAACAGGGAACTGGCTACAATGAGCAGTTCTTC. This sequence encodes CASSQEQGTGYNEQFF.